Listed below are T cell receptor beta chains from one sample, sequenced in a study of CD8 T cells in Susac syndrome. TCRdb itself ran the immunoSEQ multiplex PCR reads through MiXCR, one entry per CDR3 protein. The table includes around 180,000 distinct CDR3 sequences, 85% to 95% detected once. Sequenced sample: CD8+ T cells from PBMCs. The receptor set was obtained from a human donor with multiple sclerosis. Both conserved end residues are part of each CDR3. Fields, in order: J gene, V gene, clone size, D gene, CDR3 DNA, CDR3 protein. The D gene is left open where the match is weak. Rows give clone size only sometimes, using once, few, many, or a class for an expanded clone.

TRBJ1-2	TRBV9	.	TRBD1	TGTGCCAGCAGCGTAGGGTCGAACAGGGGAGATGGCTACACCTTC	CASSVGSNRGDGYTF
TRBJ2-3	TRBV7-6	.	.	TGTGCCAGCACCAAGAGGCGGGATGGCACAGATACGCAGTATTTT	CASTKRRDGTDTQYF
TRBJ2-1	TRBV13	.	.	TGTGCCAGCAGCGCTCGGGACTTTTACAATGAGCAGTTCTTC	CASSARDFYNEQFF
TRBJ1-1	TRBV29-1	.	TRBD1	TGCAGCGCTTTGGGGGTGACAGGGACTGAAGCTTTCTTT	CSALGVTGTEAFF
TRBJ2-1	TRBV7-9	.	TRBD2	TGTGCCAGCAGCCCTCTCGGGAGGTACTACAATGAGCAGTTCTTC	CASSPLGRYYNEQFF
TRBJ2-1	TRBV29-1	.	TRBD2	TGCAGCGCCCCCCGGACTAGCGGGAGCGGTGAGCAGTTCTTC	CSAPRTSGSGEQFF
TRBJ1-1	TRBV3-1	.	.	TGTGCCAGCAGCCAAGGCAGGACACAGAACACTGAAGCTTTCTTT	CASSQGRTQNTEAFF
TRBJ2-7	TRBV3-1	.	.	TGTGCCAGCAGCCAAGTATTGCAGGGAAGGCGCTACGAGCAGTACTTC	CASSQVLQGRRYEQYF
TRBJ2-3	TRBV9	.	TRBD2	TGTGCCAGCAGCGTTAGCGGGAGGGGGGCTGATACGCAGTATTTT	CASSVSGRGADTQYF
TRBJ2-2	TRBV20-1	once	TRBD2	TGCAGTGCTAGGGGATTGGGGAGGGAAAACACCGGGGAGCTGTTTTTT	CSARGLGRENTGELFF
TRBJ2-3	TRBV27	.	.	TGTGCCAGCAGTTTAGGCAGAACTACAGATACGCAGTATTTT	CASSLGRTTDTQYF
TRBJ2-4	TRBV27	.	.	TGTGCCAGCAGCCGCCGGGGCAAAAACATTCAGTACTTC	CASSRRGKNIQYF
TRBJ2-6	TRBV23-1	.	.	TGCGCCAGCAGTCAAAAAGGCGGCGAGGACTTCTCTGGGGCCAACGTCCTGACTTTC	CASSQKGGEDFSGANVLTF
TRBJ1-2	TRBV29-1	.	.	TGCAGCGTTCTTACCGGGTCGAACTATGGCTACACCTTC	CSVLTGSNYGYTF
TRBJ2-5	TRBV7-9	once	TRBD1	TGTGCCAGCAGCACTCCTCAGGGGGCTCAAGAGACCCAGTACTTC	CASSTPQGAQETQYF
TRBJ2-7	TRBV7-2	.	.	TGTGCCAGCAGCCAAGACGGACGGACCCGAACCTACGAGCAGTACTTC	CASSQDGRTRTYEQYF
TRBJ2-3	TRBV6-2/TRBV6-3	.	TRBD1	TGTGCCAGCACCTGGACAGGGTTCACAGATACGCAGTATTTT	CASTWTGFTDTQYF
TRBJ1-2	TRBV9	.	TRBD1	TGTGCCAGCAGTACAGGGGGTAACTATGGCTACACCTTC	CASSTGGNYGYTF
TRBJ2-2	TRBV11-2	.	.	TGTGCCAGCAGCTTAGGGAAACGATTCAACACCGGGGAGCTGTTTTTT	CASSLGKRFNTGELFF
TRBJ1-2	TRBV2	.	.	TGTGCCAGCAGTGACCCGTATGGCTACACCTTC	CASSDPYGYTF
TRBJ2-3	TRBV20-1	.	TRBD2	TGCAGTGCTAGAGTCGCGGGAGGGACAGATACGCAGTATTTT	CSARVAGGTDTQYF
TRBJ1-1	TRBV9	.	TRBD1	TGTGCCAGCGGACCGGGACAGATCACTGAAGCTTTCTTT	CASGPGQITEAFF
TRBJ2-1	TRBV7-9	once	.	TGTGCCAGCAGCTTCCAAGCGGGTACCTACAATGAGCAGTTCTTC	CASSFQAGTYNEQFF
TRBJ2-7	TRBV9	.	TRBD2	TGTGCCAGCAGCCCTCTAGCGGGAGCGGGCTACGAGCAGTACTTC	CASSPLAGAGYEQYF
TRBJ2-3	TRBV9	.	TRBD2	TGTGCCAGCAGCTTCAGCGGGGAACACACAGATACGCAGTATTTT	CASSFSGEHTDTQYF
TRBJ2-2	TRBV4-1	once	.	TGCGCCAGCAGCCAAGCCTCGAACACCGGGGAGCTGTTTTTT	CASSQASNTGELFF
TRBJ2-2	TRBV7-9	.	.	TGTGCCAGCAGCTTTGTCGCCCGCGGAGGGGACACCGGGGAGCTGTTTTTT	CASSFVARGGDTGELFF
TRBJ2-5	TRBV7-9	.	.	TGTGCCTCTCAGGGGCCACTCCAAGAGACCCAGTACTTC	CASQGPLQETQYF
TRBJ2-5	TRBV9	.	TRBD2	TGTGCCAGCAGCGTAGGGACTAGCGAATTCTGGGAGACCCAGTACTTC	CASSVGTSEFWETQYF
TRBJ2-1	TRBV5-6	.	TRBD2	TGTGCCAGCAGCCTCTCTCGTTTTAGCGGGGGTTACAATGAGCAGTTCTTC	CASSLSRFSGGYNEQFF
TRBJ2-7	TRBV6-2/TRBV6-3	.	TRBD2	TGTGCCAGCGGGACTAGCGGACGCTACGAGCAGTACTTC	CASGTSGRYEQYF
TRBJ2-5	TRBV9	.	.	TGTGCCAGCAGCGTCCATGGAGCGCTCCAAGAGACCCAGTACTTC	CASSVHGALQETQYF
TRBJ1-1	TRBV11-2	.	.	TGTGCCAGCAGCTCCTCTGCTGAAGCTTTCTTT	CASSSSAEAFF